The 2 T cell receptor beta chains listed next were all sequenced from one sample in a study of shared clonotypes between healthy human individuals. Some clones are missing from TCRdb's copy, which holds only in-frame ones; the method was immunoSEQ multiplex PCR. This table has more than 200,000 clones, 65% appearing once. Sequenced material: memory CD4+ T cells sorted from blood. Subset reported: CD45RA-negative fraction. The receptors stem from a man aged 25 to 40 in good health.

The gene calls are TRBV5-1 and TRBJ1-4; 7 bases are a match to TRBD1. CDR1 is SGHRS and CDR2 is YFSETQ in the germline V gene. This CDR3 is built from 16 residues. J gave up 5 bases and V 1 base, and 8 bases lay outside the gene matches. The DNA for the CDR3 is TGCGCCAGCAGCTTGACAGGGGCCACCTTGAATGAAAAACTGTTTTTT. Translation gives CASSLTGATLNEKLFF.

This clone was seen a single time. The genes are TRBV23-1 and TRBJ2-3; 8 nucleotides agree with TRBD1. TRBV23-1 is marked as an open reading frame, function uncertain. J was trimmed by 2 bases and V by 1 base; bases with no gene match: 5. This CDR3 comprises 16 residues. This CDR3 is CASSQFSGGNTDTQYF. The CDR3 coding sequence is TGCGCCAGCAGTCAATTTTCAGGGGGCAACACAGATACGCAGTATTTT.